A single sample is the source of the 23 T cell receptor beta chains below, sequenced in a study of shared clonotypes between healthy human individuals. Some clones are missing from TCRdb's copy, which holds only in-frame ones; the method was immunoSEQ multiplex PCR. This table holds about 2.4 million clones, roughly 93% found once. Sequenced material: naive CD4+ T cells from PBMCs. Subset denoted: CD45RA+ positively selected. Receptors originate from a man between 18 and 29 years old in good health. Some clones in this sample may be carry-over from other donors' samples.

The chain uses TRBV28 and TRBJ1-4, with TRBD1 matching over 7 bases. V shed 6 bases and J 8 bases; nucleotides not matched to a gene: 12. CDR1 is MDHEN, CDR2 SYDVKM, per germline. The CDR3 is made up of 15 amino acids. The CDR3 here is CASSDGTAVGEKLFF. CDR3 sequence (DNA): TGTGCCAGCAGCGATGGGACAGCAGTTGGCGAAAAACTGTTTTTT.

In this sample, this clone turned up a few times. V gene TRBV14 combines with J gene TRBJ1-4; TRBD1 aligns across 8 bases. Germline CDR1 and CDR2: SGHDN and FVKESK. This CDR3 region has 15 residues. Germline trimming cut 6 bases from V and 6 bases from J; bases unmatched to any gene: 9. CDR3 bases: TGTGCCAGCAGAGCTACCGGGACAGGAGATGAAAAACTGTTTTTT. Protein product: CASRATGTGDEKLFF.

Comments on this clone: Other DNA sequences in this specimen translate into the identical CDR3. The V and J genes are TRBV28 and TRBJ1-1; D unclear. Germline CDR1 reads MDHEN; CDR2 reads SYDVKM. The CDR3 totals 11 residues. Trimming shortened V by 5 bases and J by 4 bases, and 5 bases separated the two germline ends. The CDR3 is CASSLRTEAFF. The DNA of the CDR3 is TGTGCCAGCAGTCTGCGCACTGAAGCTTTCTTT.

This clone was counted a single time. The chain uses TRBV27 and TRBJ2-3, with 12 nucleotides matching TRBD2. J lost 5 bases, V lost 1 base, and 1 base had no gene match. CDR1 is MNHEY, CDR2 SMNVEV, per germline (reference sequence). There are 15 residues in the CDR3. The CDR3: CASSLLGLAGDTQYF. The CDR3 nucleotides read TGTGCCAGCAGTTTATTGGGACTAGCGGGAGATACGCAGTATTTT.

The chain has TRBV7-6 and TRBJ2-1, with 7 nucleotides matching TRBD2. V was clipped by 6 bases and J by 9 bases; unmatched bases: 14. This CDR3 is built from 15 residues. The germline V gene encodes CDR1 SGHVS and CDR2 FNYEAQ. The CDR3 DNA sequence: TGTGCCAGCAGTCCACTAGCGTCAGGAGTGGGTGAGCAGTTCTTC. Its translation: CASSPLASGVGEQFF.

Regarding this clone: The identical CDR3 is also encoded by other nucleotide sequences in the sample. V is TRBV5-1 and J is TRBJ1-1; D is uncertain. CDR1 is SGHRS, CDR2 YFSETQ, per germline. The V and J ends lost 1 base and 1 base respectively, with 8 bases between them. The CDR3 is 14 residues long. The CDR3 here is CASSLLGGNTEAFF. The CDR3 nucleotides read TGCGCCAGCAGCTTGCTAGGTGGGAACACTGAAGCTTTCTTT.

The chain employs TRBV6-6 and TRBJ1-2, with D unresolved. The ends were cut back, 4 bases at V and 1 base at J, with 7 bases in the middle. Per germline, CDR1 MNHNY and CDR2 SVGAGI (reference sequence). The CDR3 is 13 amino acids. This CDR3 is CASSSLYNYGYTF. The CDR3 region has the DNA TGTGCCAGCAGTTCCCTGTATAACTATGGCTACACCTTC.

The V and J genes are TRBV5-5 and TRBJ1-3, with a weak D call TRBD1 (6 bases). CDR3 length: 14 residues. The germline CDR1 and CDR2 sequences are SGHKS and YYEKEE (reference sequence). V lost 4 bases, J lost 2 bases, and 10 bases lay in between. The DNA of the CDR3 is TGTGCCAGCAGCATACAGGGTCCTGGAAACACCATATATTTT. Translation: CASSIQGPGNTIYF.

Note on this clone: Other DNA variants within this sample encode the same CDR3. This chain links TRBV5-1 with TRBJ1-4; a possible D gene is TRBD1 (5 bases). Between the trimmed V and J ends, which lost 4 bases and 3 bases, there was a span of 10 bases. Germline CDR1 SGHRS, CDR2 YFSETQ. This CDR3 spans 14 amino acids. Here the CDR3 DNA reads TGCGCCAGCAGCCGGGACCGTCCTAATGAAAAACTGTTTTTT. This gives the protein CASSRDRPNEKLFF.

The J gene is TRBJ1-6, the V gene TRBV6-1; no clear D. Germline V gene data show CDR1 as MNHNS and CDR2 as SASEGT. Trimming cost V 2 bases and J 14 bases, with 13 bases left between them. This CDR3 spans 13 amino acids. The DNA of the CDR3 is TGTGCCAGCAGTGAACCGCCCGGTCGCACCCTCCACTTT. Protein: CASSEPPGRTLHF.

The CDR3 DNA is TGTGCCAGCAGCGGTAGGCGGGACGCGGGGGCGCAGTATTTT. It encodes CASSGRRDAGAQYF. The chain joins TRBV7-2 to TRBJ2-3, with TRBD2 matching 7 bases. V gave up 5 bases and J gave up 10 bases; unmatched junction bases: 12. This CDR3 has 14 amino acids. The germline V gene has CDR1 SGHTA and CDR2 FQGNSA.

The chain links TRBV29-1 to TRBJ2-1; D unclear. In germline, CDR1 is SQVTM, CDR2 ANQGSEA. The length of the CDR3 is 14 residues. Trimming shortened V by 1 base and J by 6 bases, and 13 bases separated the two germline ends. CDR3 sequence (DNA): TGCAGCGTTGAAGGTACGACTGGAACCAATGAGCAGTTCTTC. Translated, it gives CSVEGTTGTNEQFF.

A note on this clone: Other DNA variants within this sample encode the same CDR3. The genes are TRBV5-1 and TRBJ2-5; the match to TRBD1 covers 9 bases. The V gene's germline CDR1 is SGHRS and CDR2 YFSETQ. With 4 bases clipped from V and 5 bases from J, the junction kept 6 bases outside the gene matches. This CDR3 comprises 14 residues. For the CDR3, the DNA is TGCGCCAGCAGCCCAGGGACAGGGAGGGAGACCCAGTACTTC. Translation gives CASSPGTGRETQYF.

The V call is TRBV5-8, the J call TRBJ2-2, with TRBD2 matching 14 bases. The CDR3 loop spans 17 amino acids. Germline CDR1 reads SGHTS; CDR2 reads YDEGEE. V was clipped by 4 bases and J by 7 bases; unmatched bases: 9. CDR3: CASSPRLAGGGSGELFF. The DNA of the CDR3 is TGTGCCAGCAGCCCACGACTAGCGGGAGGGGGAAGCGGGGAGCTGTTTTTT. The complete variable domain, with remaining parts taken from reference TRBV5-8 and TRBJ2-2, reads EAGVTQSPTHLIKTRGQQATLRCSPISGHTSVYWYQQALGLGLQFLLWYDEGEERNRGNFPPRFSGRQFPNYSSELNVNALELEDSALYLCASSPRLAGGGSGELFFGEGSRLTVL.

The rearrangement joins TRBV5-1 to TRBJ1-4; 7 nucleotides line up with TRBD1. The CDR3 consists of 15 residues. V lost 3 bases, J lost 4 bases, and 6 bases stayed unmatched. Germline lookup yields CDR1 SGHRS and CDR2 YFSETQ. Here the CDR3 DNA reads TGCGCCAGCAGCTCCGGGACAGTGGTTAATGAAAAACTGTTTTTT. Its protein is CASSSGTVVNEKLFF.

The V gene is TRBV30, the J gene TRBJ2-1; D could derive from TRBD1 or TRBD2 (6 bases each). V lost 5 bases and J lost 10, with 15 bases in between. The CDR3 runs to 12 residues. The germline gives CDR1 GTSNPN, CDR2 SVGIG (reference sequence). CDR3 protein: CAWLRGAGEQFF. As DNA, the CDR3 is TGTGCCTGGCTTAGGGGGGCTGGAGAGCAGTTCTTC. Together with reference TRBV30 and TRBJ2-1, the CDR3 gives the full variable domain: SQTIHQWPATLVQPVGSPLSLECTVEGTSNPNLYWYRQAAGRGLQLLFYSVGIGQISSEVPQNLSASRPQDRQFILSSKKLLLSDSGFYLCAWLRGAGEQFFGPGTRLTVL.

This chain uses TRBV2 with TRBJ1-2, with 10 nucleotides matching TRBD1. Trimming took 8 bases from V and 4 from J; bases not matched to a gene: 10. The CDR3 spans 15 residues. CDR1 is SNHLY and CDR2 is FYNNEI in the germline V gene. CDR3 residues: CASPADRGPSYGYTF. Written as DNA, the CDR3 is TGTGCCAGCCCGGCTGACAGGGGGCCCTCCTATGGCTACACCTTC.

This rearrangement joins TRBV5-1 to TRBJ2-7; 8 positions match TRBD1. CDR3 length equals 15 residues. CDR1 SGHRS and CDR2 YFSETQ come from the germline V gene. J gave up 0 bases and V 4 bases, and 6 bases lay outside the gene matches. CDR3 sequence: CASSPVGQGSYEQYF. CDR3 DNA: TGCGCCAGCAGCCCCGTCGGACAGGGCTCCTACGAGCAGTACTTC. Full variable domain (missing parts from reference TRBV5-1 and TRBJ2-7): KAGVTQTPRYLIKTRGQQVTLSCSPISGHRSVSWYQQTPGQGLQFLFEYFSETQRNKGNFPGRFSGRQFSNSRSEMNVSTLELGDSALYLCASSPVGQGSYEQYFGPGTRLTVT.

V and J are TRBV7-2 and TRBJ2-1; D unclear. CDR1 and CDR2 (germline): SGHTA, FQGNSA. The CDR3 extends over 14 amino acids. Trimming removed 4 bases from V and 4 bases from J, with 11 bases in between. The CDR3 spells CASSSGLKYNEQFF. The CDR3 DNA reads TGTGCCAGCAGCTCCGGGCTTAAGTACAATGAGCAGTTCTTC.

This chain links TRBV25-1 with TRBJ1-4; unclear D gene. The CDR3 length is 16 residues. Trimming took 0 bases from V and 3 from J, leaving 11 bases between them. Germline CDR1 MGHDK, CDR2 SYGVNS. This chain's CDR3 is CASSEYRSASNEKLFF. The DNA for the CDR3 is TGTGCCAGCAGTGAATATAGGTCAGCATCTAATGAAAAACTGTTTTTT. The variable domain in full, completed from reference TRBV25-1 and TRBJ1-4, reads EADIYQTPRYLVIGTGKKITLECSQTMGHDKMYWYQQDPGMELHLIHYSYGVNSTEKGDLSSESTVSRIRTEHFPLTLESARPSHTSQYLCASSEYRSASNEKLFFGSGTQLSVL.

The V gene is TRBV5-5, the J gene TRBJ1-4; D remains unclear. The CDR3 is 16 amino acids. Trimming removed 0 bases from V and 8 bases from J, with 17 bases in between. CDR1 SGHKS and CDR2 YYEKEE come from the germline V gene (reference sequence). The CDR3 DNA reads as TGTGCCAGCAGCTTGGAAATAGGGCCGGGTTGGGAAAAACTGTTTTTT. Translation: CASSLEIGPGWEKLFF.

The J gene is TRBJ1-5, the V gene TRBV5-4; perhaps TRBD1 as D (6 bases). The CDR3 sequence is 18 residues long. V lost 3 bases, J lost 2 bases, and 21 bases lay in between. Germline assignment: CDR1 SGHNT and CDR2 YYREEE (reference sequence). DNA for the CDR3: TGTGCCAGCAGCTCCCGGGACATTCTTTATAAGGGCAATCAGCCCCAGCATTTT. This gives the protein CASSSRDILYKGNQPQHF.

The genes are TRBV11-1 and TRBJ1-2; D perhaps matches TRBD1 (6 bases). Trimming took off 3 bases at V and 5 bases at J, with 13 bases between the two ends. This CDR3 comprises 14 residues. Germline assignment: CDR1 SGHAT and CDR2 FQDESV (reference sequence). The CDR3 DNA is TGTGCCAGCAGCTTCACGACAGGCGGGTATGGCTACACCTTC. Its protein is CASSFTTGGYGYTF.